This TCR beta chain was sequenced in a study of T-cell memory formation after mild COVID-19. Study-wide results and caveats: Day 15 to 85 contracting clones showed balanced CD4/CD8; later expanders leaned CD4+. In pre-infection memory, a portion of responding clones appeared, which suggested that cross-reactive memory joined.

TCRdb processed the 5' RACE reads anew with MiXCR; each CDR3 protein has one entry. The data hold more than 150,000 distinct CDR3 sequences, with approximately 18% observed a single time. Germline V gives CDR1 MNHNY, CDR2 SVGAGI (reference sequence). This CDR3 comprises 13 residues. V lost 6 bases and J lost 4, with 12 bases in between. On this clonotype: No antigen is known for it.

Sequencing input: PBMCs or a T cell subset sorted from them (not recorded which). This TCR was recovered from a man between 18 and 29 years old who had mild COVID-19 (a few samples of this study predate the infection). Cell type and time point are not known. The J gene is TRBJ1-2, the V gene TRBV6-6, with a tentative D call TRBD1 (5 bases). The CDR3 is CASRDGGSYGYTF. The CDR3, as DNA: TGTGCCAGCAGGGACGGGGGGAGCTATGGCTACACCTTC.